These 10 T cell receptor beta chains came from one sample sequenced in a study of T cells after posttransplantation cyclophosphamide. Assay: immunoSEQ multiplex PCR; the TCRdb copy retains only in-frame clones and omits some. The sample yields 2,000 or so clones, without any singletons. Busulfan-fludarabine conditioning, marrow transplant, and cyclophosphamide on days +3 and +4 were administered. The material sequenced was PBMCs, taken 86 days after allogeneic stem cell transplant with posttransplant cyclophosphamide. These receptors came from a female patient in her 60s who received an allogeneic stem cell transplant from a related donor and was CMV-positive. Certain T cells may be donor cells from the graft.

This clone was recorded many times. V gene TRBV9 combines with J gene TRBJ2-3, with TRBD2 identical over 9 bases. In germline, CDR1 is SGDLS, CDR2 YYNGEE. Germline trimming cut 2 bases from V and 3 bases from J; bases unmatched to any gene: 7. This CDR3 has 16 amino acids. The CDR3 DNA sequence: TGTGCCAGCAGCGTGGGTAGCGGGAGTAGGACAGATACGCAGTATTTT. It yields the protein CASSVGSGSRTDTQYF. The full variable domain, completed using reference TRBV9 and TRBJ2-3, is DSGVTQTPKHLITATGQRVTLRCSPRSGDLSVYWYQQSLDQGLQFLIQYYNGEERAKGNILERFSAQQFPDLHSELNLSSLELGDSALYFCASSVGSGSRTDTQYFGPGTRLTVL.

This clone is deemed medium-sized. CDR3: CASRGTGPHQPQHF. Here the CDR3 DNA reads TGTGCCAGCAGGGGGACAGGGCCCCATCAGCCCCAGCATTTT. The rearrangement joins TRBV6-6 to TRBJ1-5; 9 nucleotides agree with TRBD1. Trimming cost V 6 bases and J 5 bases; bases outside gene matches: 5. Germline V gives CDR1 MNHNY, CDR2 SVGAGI (reference sequence). The CDR3 contains 14 residues.

This clone has a count of ten or more. The V and J genes are TRBV5-4 and TRBJ2-5; D may be TRBD1 (6 bases). CDR3 size: 15 residues. The V end lost 4 bases, the J end lost 5 bases, and 18 bases lay between the germline ends. Per germline, CDR1 SGHNT and CDR2 YYREEE (reference sequence). The CDR3 protein is CASSNAVQGRETQYF. As DNA, the CDR3 is TGTGCCAGCAGCAACGCCGTACAGGGTCGGGAGACCCAGTACTTC.

This clone is termed medium-sized. The chain employs TRBV7-2 and TRBJ2-5; TRBD2 agrees at 8 bases. Germline V gives CDR1 SGHTA, CDR2 FQGNSA. J lost 4 bases, V lost 5 bases, and 6 bases had no gene match. This CDR3 has 14 amino acids. This CDR3 reads CASSSRTSRETQYF. The CDR3 DNA sequence: TGTGCCAGCAGCAGTCGGACTAGCCGAGAGACCCAGTACTTC.

This clone was seen at least ten times. The rearrangement uses TRBV5-1 and TRBJ2-3, with 7 bases fitting TRBD2. With V trimmed by 4 bases and J by 1 base, 9 bases remained unmatched. The CDR3 is 16 residues long. In germline, CDR1 is SGHRS, CDR2 YFSETQ. The CDR3 loop reads CASSILAPLGTDTQYF. DNA of the CDR3: TGCGCCAGCAGCATACTAGCGCCCTTGGGCACAGATACGCAGTATTTT. Supplemented by reference TRBV5-1 and TRBJ2-3, the full variable domain reads KAGVTQTPRYLIKTRGQQVTLSCSPISGHRSVSWYQQTPGQGLQFLFEYFSETQRNKGNFPGRFSGRQFSNSRSEMNVSTLELGDSALYLCASSILAPLGTDTQYFGPGTRLTVL.

This clone appeared many times. This chain uses TRBV5-4 with TRBJ2-2, with 14 bases lining up with TRBD2. This CDR3 spans 18 amino acids. Looked up from germline, CDR1 is SGHNT and CDR2 is YYREEE (reference sequence). Trimming at V came to 3 bases and at J to 5 bases, leaving 9 bases not matched to a gene. CDR3 nucleotides: TGTGCCAGCAGCTCGGGCGGACTAGCGGGGGGAAATACCGGGGAGCTGTTTTTT. Residues: CASSSGGLAGGNTGELFF.

Only a few counts were recorded for this clone. CDR3 bases: TGTGCCAGCAGTTACTCCCCTTCCCTATCCCAAGAGACCCAGTACTTC. Translated: CASSYSPSLSQETQYF. The V call is TRBV6-5, the J call TRBJ2-5, with unresolved D. The V end lost 0 bases, the J end lost 1 base, and 12 bases lay between the germline ends. Germline assignment: CDR1 MNHEY and CDR2 SVGAGI. This CDR3 region has 16 residues.

In its sample, this clone was seen many times. The rearrangement links TRBV14 to TRBJ1-2; 7 nucleotides agree with TRBD1. Unmatched junction bases numbered 8, after V lost 8 bases and J lost 2 bases. The CDR3 runs to 14 residues. Germline CDR1 SGHDN, CDR2 FVKESK. The CDR3, as DNA: TGTGCCAGCCGTCCGATGGGACAGAACTATGGCTACACCTTC. Its protein product is CASRPMGQNYGYTF.

This clone was counted many times. V usage is TRBV9 and J usage is TRBJ2-5; unclear D gene. Germline V gene sequence: CDR1 SGDLS, CDR2 YYNGEE. V lost 0 bases to trimming and J lost 1 base, with 7 bases between them. The CDR3 is 14 residues long. CDR3 sequence (DNA): TGTGCCAGCAGCGTAGGTTGGGCCCAAGAGACCCAGTACTTC. Its protein is CASSVGWAQETQYF.

The CDR3 spells CASSPRQGARTDTQYF. The CDR3 DNA reads as TGTGCCAGCAGCCCCCGACAGGGGGCTCGGACAGATACGCAGTATTTT. The chain links TRBV9 to TRBJ2-3, with 10 bases aligning to TRBD1. CDR1 and CDR2 (germline): SGDLS, YYNGEE. The length of the CDR3 is 16 residues. V was clipped by 4 bases and J by 3 bases; unmatched bases: 8.